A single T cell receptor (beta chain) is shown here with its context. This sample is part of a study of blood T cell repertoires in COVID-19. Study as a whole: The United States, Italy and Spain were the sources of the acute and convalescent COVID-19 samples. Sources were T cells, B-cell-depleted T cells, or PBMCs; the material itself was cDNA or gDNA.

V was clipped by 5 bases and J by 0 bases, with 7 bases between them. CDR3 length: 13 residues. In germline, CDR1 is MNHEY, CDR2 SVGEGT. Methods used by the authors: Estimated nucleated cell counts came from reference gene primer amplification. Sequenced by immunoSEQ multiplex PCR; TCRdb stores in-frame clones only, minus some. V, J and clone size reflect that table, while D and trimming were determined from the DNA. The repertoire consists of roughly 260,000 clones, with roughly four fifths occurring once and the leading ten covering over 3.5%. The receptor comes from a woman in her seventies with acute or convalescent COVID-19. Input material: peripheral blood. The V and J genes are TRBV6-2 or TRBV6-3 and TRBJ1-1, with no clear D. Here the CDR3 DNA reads TGTGCCAGCAGTAGCGAATTGAACACTGAAGCTTTCTTT. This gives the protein CASSSELNTEAFF.